These 4 T cell receptor beta chains originate from one sample sequenced in a study of control samples from healthy donors and cancer patients. This table comes from immunoSEQ multiplex PCR, and its TCRdb copy is limited to in-frame clones, with some not included. Among around 15,000 clones, over 80% were seen once, and the ten largest hold 11%. The specimen sequenced was PBMCs. Source of these receptors: a woman in her 70s with colorectal cancer.

On this clone: Mismatch with germline at one junction end may stem from a read error. The V gene is TRBV19, the J gene TRBJ2-3; TRBD1 or TRBD2 may be the D gene (5 bases each). The V gene's germline CDR1 is LNHDA and CDR2 SQIVND (reference sequence). The CDR3 has 13 residues. In DNA form, the CDR3 reads TGTGCCAGTAGTATAGCCACTAGTGCCCCCGGGGCATTT. It is translated as CASSIATSAPGAF.

This sequence joins TRBV4-3 and TRBJ1-1, with 10 bases fitting TRBD1. The junction had 5 bases not matched to a gene; V was cut back by 1 base and J by 3 bases. This CDR3 has 16 residues. Germline CDR1 reads LGHNA; CDR2 reads YSLEER. The CDR3 coding sequence is TGCGCCAGCAGCCAAGGGACAGGGGGTCGATACACTGAAGCTTTCTTT. It yields the protein CASSQGTGGRYTEAFF.

The CDR3 coding sequence is TGTGCCAGCAGCCCCAGTTTTAGCGGGGGTACCTCTGGGGCCAACGTCCTGACTTTC. Protein: CASSPSFSGGTSGANVLTF. The V gene is TRBV7-2, the J gene TRBJ2-6, with TRBD2 identical over 9 bases. Losses at the gene ends were 5 bases for V and 0 bases for J; bases not matched to a gene: 11. CDR3 length: 19 residues. In germline, CDR1 is SGHTA, CDR2 FQGNSA.

The CDR3: CSASDRYGYTF. In DNA form, the CDR3 reads TGCAGTGCTAGCGATCGCTATGGCTACACCTTC. The V call is TRBV20-1, the J call TRBJ1-2; D call uncertain. This CDR3 is 11 amino acids long. Germline V CDR1 and CDR2: DFQATT, SNEGSKA (reference sequence). Deletions cut 3 bases from V and 4 bases from J, with 6 bases between.